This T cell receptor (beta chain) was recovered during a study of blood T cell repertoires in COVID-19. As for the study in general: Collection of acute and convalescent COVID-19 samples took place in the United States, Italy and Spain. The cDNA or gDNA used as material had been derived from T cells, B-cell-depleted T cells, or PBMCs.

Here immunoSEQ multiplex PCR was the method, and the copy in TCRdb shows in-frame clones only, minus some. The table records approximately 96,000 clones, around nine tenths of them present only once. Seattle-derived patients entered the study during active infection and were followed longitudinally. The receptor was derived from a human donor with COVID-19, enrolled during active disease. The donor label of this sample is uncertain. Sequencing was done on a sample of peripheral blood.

Here the CDR3 reads CASRPTTGGGYEQYF. The DNA for the CDR3 is TGTGCCAGCAGGCCCACAACAGGGGGAGGTTACGAGCAGTACTTC. This chain connects TRBV6-5 to TRBJ2-7; 8 nucleotides agree with TRBD1. J lost 4 bases, V lost 6 bases, and 11 bases had no gene match. The germline gives CDR1 MNHEY, CDR2 SVGAGI. There are 15 residues in the CDR3.